This TCR beta chain stems from a study of radiotherapy plus CTLA-4 blockade in lung cancer. Germline V gene data show CDR1 as SGHVS and CDR2 as FNYEAQ. This CDR3 comprises 17 residues. J lost 3 bases, V lost 5 bases, and 4 bases had no gene match. TCRdb's copy holds only in-frame clones and misses some; the assay was immunoSEQ multiplex PCR. The repertoire holds 62,000 or so clones, with roughly 85% as singletons. This chain joins TRBV7-6 and TRBJ2-2; 15 bases align to TRBD2. The sequence was collected from a human donor with non-small cell lung cancer who had a complete response to radiotherapy plus ipilimumab. Sample: peripheral blood, taken from a patient treated with radiotherapy plus ipilimumab. The CDR3 coding sequence is TGTGCCAGCAGCGGCGGGACTAGCGGGAGGTACACCGGGGAGCTGTTTTTT. Its translation: CASSGGTSGRYTGELFF. Based on the CDR3 plus reference TRBV7-6 and TRBJ2-2, the full variable domain is GAGVSQSPRYKVTKRGQDVALRCDPISGHVSLYWYRQALGQGPEFLTYFNYEAQQDKSGLPNDRFSAERPEGSISTLTIQRTEQRDSAMYRCASSGGTSGRYTGELFFGEGSRLTVL.